This is a list of T cell receptor beta chains from one sample in a study of OX40 agonist ivuxolimab in advanced cancers. TCRdb keeps only in-frame clones here, not all; method: immunoSEQ multiplex PCR. The data show tens of thousands of clones, approximately 88% seen once. The material was CD4+ or CD8+ T cells sorted from blood, obtained in a trial of the OX40 agonist ivuxolimab. The receptors derive from an adult with an advanced solid tumor such as melanoma, head and neck, liver or kidney cancer. CDR3s include the opening cysteine and the closing phenylalanine or tryptophan. D genes are given only for firm matches. Where a row states a size, it is once, few, many or the class of an expanded clone; other rows omit it.

d_call,v_call,clone_size,j_call,cdr3_length,cdr3_nt,cdr3_aa
TRBD1,TRBV19,.,TRBJ2-5,15,TGTGCCAGTAGTCTAAAACAGGGGTTGAGCGAGACCCAGTACTTC,CASSLKQGLSETQYF
.,TRBV28,.,TRBJ2-6,17,TGTGCCAGCAGTTCAGGGTTCCCCCTCTCTGGGGCCAACGTCCTGACTTTC,CASSSGFPLSGANVLTF
TRBD1,TRBV27,.,TRBJ2-7,15,TGTGCCAGCAGCCTTAGACAGGGGGGTCCCTACGAGCAGTACTTC,CASSLRQGGPYEQYF
TRBD1,TRBV27,.,TRBJ1-1,16,TGTGCCAGCAGACGGGACCTACAGGGGGCTAACACTGAAGCTTTCTTT,CASRRDLQGANTEAFF
.,TRBV7-2,.,TRBJ1-1,13,TGTGCCAGCAGCTTAGTAGTTCCGACTGAAGCTTTCTTT,CASSLVVPTEAFF
.,TRBV18,.,TRBJ2-3,13,TGTGCCAGCTCAAGGCGGGGCACAGATACGCAGTATTTT,CASSRRGTDTQYF
TRBD2,TRBV19,.,TRBJ2-2,17,TGTGCCAGTAGCTGGCCACTAGCGTTAGGGGAAACCGGGGAGCTGTTTTTT,CASSWPLALGETGELFF
TRBD2,TRBV14,.,TRBJ2-5,17,TGTGCCAGCAGCCACTCGCAGGGACTAGCGGGTTTAGAGACCCAGTACTTC,CASSHSQGLAGLETQYF
TRBD1,TRBV5-8,.,TRBJ2-7,15,TGTGCCAGCAACCTACAGGGGGCTTCCTCCTACGAGCAGTACTTC,CASNLQGASSYEQYF
TRBD2,TRBV4-1,.,TRBJ2-7,14,TGCGCCAGCAGCCAACCAGGGACTACATACGAGCAGTACTTC,CASSQPGTTYEQYF
.,TRBV10-3,.,TRBJ1-4,11,TGTGCCATCAGGGTTAATGAAAAACTGTTTTTT,CAIRVNEKLFF
TRBD1,TRBV6-1,.,TRBJ2-7,13,TGTGCCAGCAGAGGGACAGGGGGAAACGAGCAGTACTTC,CASRGTGGNEQYF
TRBD1,TRBV19,.,TRBJ1-2,14,TGTGCCAGTAGTCTGGACAGGGAAAACTATGGCTACACCTTC,CASSLDRENYGYTF
TRBD2,TRBV6-5,once,TRBJ2-7,15,TGTGCCAGCAGTTCAAGCGGGACTCTCTCCTACGAGCAGTACTTC,CASSSSGTLSYEQYF
.,TRBV7-9,.,TRBJ1-4,15,TGTGCCAGCAGCTTAATCATAACGGCCGATGAAAAACTGTTTTTT,CASSLIITADEKLFF
TRBD2,TRBV2,.,TRBJ2-7,17,TGTGCCAGCAGTGAAGCTTTTCTTAGCGGGAGGGTCTACGAGCAGTACTTC,CASSEAFLSGRVYEQYF
.,TRBV5-1,.,TRBJ1-6,14,TGCGCCAGCACCCGGGACGGGTTAAATTCACCCCTCCACTTT,CASTRDGLNSPLHF
TRBD1,TRBV27,.,TRBJ2-6,14,TGTGCCAGCAGTAGACAGGGATCGGCCAACGTCCTGACTTTC,CASSRQGSANVLTF
.,TRBV4-3,.,TRBJ2-7,17,TGCGCCAGCAGCCAAGGGGGGGTTAGTGGCAGGGTCAACGAGCAGTACTTC,CASSQGGVSGRVNEQYF
TRBD2,TRBV19,.,TRBJ2-1,15,TGTGCCAGTAGTATAGAAGGACTAGCTTACAATGAGCAGTTCTTC,CASSIEGLAYNEQFF
.,TRBV19,.,TRBJ1-2,14,TGTGCCAGTAGTACGACAGATTCTGCCTATGGCTACACCTTC,CASSTTDSAYGYTF
TRBD1,TRBV4-3,.,TRBJ2-2,16,TGCGCCAGCAGCATAGCACAGGGGTTGGGGACCGGGGAGCCGTTTTTT,CASSIAQGLGTGEPFF
.,TRBV7-2,.,TRBJ1-3,15,TGTGCCAGCAGCTTAGACGGAAGCTCTGGAAACACCATATATTTT,CASSLDGSSGNTIYF
.,TRBV5-4,.,TRBJ2-3,13,TGTGCCAGCAGCTGGTCTAGATCAGATACGCAGTATTTT,CASSWSRSDTQYF
.,TRBV2,.,TRBJ2-5,13,TGTGCCAGCACCAAAGACAGACAAGAGACCCAGTACTTC,CASTKDRQETQYF
.,TRBV5-1,.,TRBJ1-1,12,TGCGCCAGCAGCTTGGAAGGGACTGAAGCTTTCTTT,CASSLEGTEAFF
TRBD2,TRBV19,.,TRBJ2-3,14,TGTGCCAGTAGTGAGAGCGGGAGACGCGATACGCAGTATTTT,CASSESGRRDTQYF
.,TRBV6-6,.,TRBJ1-1,12,TGTGCCAGCAATTCGGAGTTCACTGAAGCTTTCTTT,CASNSEFTEAFF
.,TRBV2,.,TRBJ1-2,12,TGTGCCCTAGGAGGGCAGATCTATGGCTACACCTTC,CALGGQIYGYTF
.,TRBV30,.,TRBJ2-3,14,TGTGCCTGGGGGCCGGGCCTCCCCCCAGATACGCAGTATTTT,CAWGPGLPPDTQYF
.,TRBV28,.,TRBJ1-2,13,TGTGCCAGCAGCTCCGACCCTAACTATGGCTACACCTTC,CASSSDPNYGYTF
.,TRBV19,once,TRBJ1-1,13,TGTGCCAGTAGTTGGACCCAGAACACTGAAGCTTTCTTT,CASSWTQNTEAFF
.,TRBV19,.,TRBJ2-3,16,TGTGCCAGTAGTACCCCAGGAGGGGGGGGTACAGATACGCAGTATTTT,CASSTPGGGGTDTQYF
.,TRBV30,.,TRBJ1-1,15,TGTGCCTGGACCCCTTGGGAGGGACAGAACACTGAAGCTTTCTTT,CAWTPWEGQNTEAFF
.,TRBV7-2,.,TRBJ2-7,14,TGTGCCAGCAGCTTGGGGACCAAGGGTTACGAGCAGTACTTC,CASSLGTKGYEQYF
.,TRBV19,.,TRBJ1-1,15,TGTGCCAGTATGCCCCAACAGGGACTGAACACTGAAGCTTTCTTT,CASMPQQGLNTEAFF
.,TRBV6-5,.,TRBJ2-7,15,TGTGCCAGCAGTTACTCCGGCTTTAGCGCCTACGAGCAGTACTTC,CASSYSGFSAYEQYF
TRBD2,TRBV7-9,once,TRBJ2-1,15,TGTGCCAGCAGCTTAAGTTCGGGAGGGTACAATGAGCAGTTCTTC,CASSLSSGGYNEQFF
.,TRBV5-6,once,TRBJ1-3,13,TGTGCCAGCAGCTTGGAACGGGGAAACACCATATATTTT,CASSLERGNTIYF
TRBD1,TRBV19,.,TRBJ2-3,17,TGTGCCAGTAGTGGCTCGGGACAGGTCAAAGAAGCAGATACGCAGTATTTT,CASSGSGQVKEADTQYF
.,TRBV11-2,.,TRBJ2-7,12,TGTGCCAGCAGCTGGGGCCTCTACGAGCAGTACTTC,CASSWGLYEQYF
.,TRBV4-2,.,TRBJ1-5,14,TGTGCCAGCAGCCATCTGGCCTCGAATCAGCCCCAGCATTTT,CASSHLASNQPQHF
.,TRBV6-5,.,TRBJ2-3,15,TGTGCCAGCAGAGGGGGCCAGACAGGGAGGGATACGCAGTATTTT,CASRGGQTGRDTQYF
.,TRBV20-1,once,TRBJ2-7,11,TGCAGTGCTAGAAACAGGAACGAGCAGTACTTC,CSARNRNEQYF
.,TRBV28,.,TRBJ1-1,16,TGTGCCAGCAGTCCTAACCAGGGAACTGCGAACACTGAAGCTTTCTTT,CASSPNQGTANTEAFF
.,TRBV27,.,TRBJ2-7,19,TGTGCCAGCAGCAACCAGTACCCGGGCGCGCCCCGGGGACTCTACGAGCAGTACTTC,CASSNQYPGAPRGLYEQYF
TRBD2,TRBV5-1,.,TRBJ2-7,15,TGCGCCAGCAGCGGAAGACTAGCGGGGAGCTACGAGCAGTACTTC,CASSGRLAGSYEQYF
.,TRBV28,.,TRBJ1-6,13,TGTGCCACCTTCACCCGCAGGGTTTCACCCCTCCACTTT,CATFTRRVSPLHF
.,TRBV30,.,TRBJ1-1,12,TGTGCCTGGACCCGGGCTGGGGCTGAAGCTTTCTTT,CAWTRAGAEAFF
TRBD1,TRBV7-2,.,TRBJ2-3,15,TGTGCCAGCAGCACAGGGACAGGGGGGGGAGATACGCAGTATTTT,CASSTGTGGGDTQYF
.,TRBV4-3,.,TRBJ2-1,15,TGCGCCAGCAGCCAAGATCTGGGGACATACAATGAGCAGTTCTTC,CASSQDLGTYNEQFF